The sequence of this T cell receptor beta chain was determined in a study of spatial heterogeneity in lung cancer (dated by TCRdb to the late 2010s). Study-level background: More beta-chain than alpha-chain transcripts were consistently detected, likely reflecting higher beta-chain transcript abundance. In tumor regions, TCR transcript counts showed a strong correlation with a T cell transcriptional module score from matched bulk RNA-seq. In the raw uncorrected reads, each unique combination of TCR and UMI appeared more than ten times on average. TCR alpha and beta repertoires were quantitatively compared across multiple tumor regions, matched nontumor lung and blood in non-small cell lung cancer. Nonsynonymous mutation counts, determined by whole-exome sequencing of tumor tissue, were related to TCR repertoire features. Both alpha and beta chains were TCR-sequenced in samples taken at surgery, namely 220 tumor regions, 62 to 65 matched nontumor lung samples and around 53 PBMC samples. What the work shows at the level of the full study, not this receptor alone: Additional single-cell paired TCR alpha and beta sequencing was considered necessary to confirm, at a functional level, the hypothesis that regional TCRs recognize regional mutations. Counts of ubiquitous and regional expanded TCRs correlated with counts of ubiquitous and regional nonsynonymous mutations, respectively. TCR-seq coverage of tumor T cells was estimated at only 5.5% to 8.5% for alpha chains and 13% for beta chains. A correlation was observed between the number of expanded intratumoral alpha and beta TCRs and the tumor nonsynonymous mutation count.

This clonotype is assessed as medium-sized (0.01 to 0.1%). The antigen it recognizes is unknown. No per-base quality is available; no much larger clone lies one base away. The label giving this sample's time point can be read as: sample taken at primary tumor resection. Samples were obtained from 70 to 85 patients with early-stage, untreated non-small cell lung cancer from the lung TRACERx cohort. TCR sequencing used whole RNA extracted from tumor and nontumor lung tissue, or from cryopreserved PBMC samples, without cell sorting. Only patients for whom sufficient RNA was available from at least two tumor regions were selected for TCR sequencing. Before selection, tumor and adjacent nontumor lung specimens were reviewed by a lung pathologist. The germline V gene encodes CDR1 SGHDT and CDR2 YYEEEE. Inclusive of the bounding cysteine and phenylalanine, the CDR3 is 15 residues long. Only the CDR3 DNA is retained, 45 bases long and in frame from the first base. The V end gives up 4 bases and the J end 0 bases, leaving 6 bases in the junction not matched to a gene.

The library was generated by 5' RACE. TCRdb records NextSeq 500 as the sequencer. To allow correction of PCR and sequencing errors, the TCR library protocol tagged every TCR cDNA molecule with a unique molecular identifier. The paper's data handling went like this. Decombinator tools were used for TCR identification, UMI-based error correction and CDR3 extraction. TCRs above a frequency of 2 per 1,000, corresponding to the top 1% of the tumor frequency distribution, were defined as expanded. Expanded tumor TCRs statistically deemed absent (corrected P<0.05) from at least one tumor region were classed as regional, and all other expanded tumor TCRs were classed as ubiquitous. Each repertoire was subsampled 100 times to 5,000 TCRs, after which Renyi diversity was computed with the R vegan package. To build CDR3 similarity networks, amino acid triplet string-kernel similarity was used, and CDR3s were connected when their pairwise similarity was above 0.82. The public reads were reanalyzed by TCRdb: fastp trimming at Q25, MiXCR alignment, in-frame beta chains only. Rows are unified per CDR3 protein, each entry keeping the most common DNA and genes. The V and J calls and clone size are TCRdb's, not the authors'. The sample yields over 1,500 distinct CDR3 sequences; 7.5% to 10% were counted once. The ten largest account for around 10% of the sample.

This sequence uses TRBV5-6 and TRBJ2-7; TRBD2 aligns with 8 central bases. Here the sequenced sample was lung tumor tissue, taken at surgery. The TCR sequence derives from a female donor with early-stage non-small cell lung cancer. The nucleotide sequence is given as TGTGCCAGCAGCGCGAGCGGGGGCCTCTCCTACGAGCAGTACTTC. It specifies CASSASGGLSYEQYF.